The entry below describes one TCR beta chain. What it binds is unknown. The repertoire was sequenced with immunoSEQ multiplex PCR; TCRdb's copy has only in-frame clones and lacks some. The table lists fewer than 2,500 clones, around a third of them singletons, with about a fifth in the top ten. Alloreactive TCRbeta sequences came from sequencing proliferating CFSE-low cells in the MLR. Graft donor PBMCs, splenocytes, lymph-node cells, or third-party PBMCs stimulated pre-transplant recipient cells. This specimen belongs to a study of T cell clones after liver transplantation. Across the study: A pre-transplant mixed lymphocyte reaction with TCRbeta sequencing defined graft-donor-reactive clones followed in post-transplant blood. Subjects received no induction therapy and standard immunosuppression until randomization at 12-24 months post-transplant.

The V end was cut by 6 bases, the J end by 15 bases, with 17 bases between. CDR1 MNHEY and CDR2 SVGAGI come from the germline V gene. The CDR3 contains 12 residues. The gene calls are TRBV6-5 and TRBJ2-2, with D tentatively TRBD2 (5 bases). The source material was CD8+ T cells from cultured PBMCs. This clonotype was obtained from a human patient who received a liver transplant. Some T cells may be graft donor cells. For the CDR3, the DNA is TGTGCCAGCAGCCCCGGTGGCAGCGGTTTGTTTTTT. Its translation is CASSPGGSGLFF.